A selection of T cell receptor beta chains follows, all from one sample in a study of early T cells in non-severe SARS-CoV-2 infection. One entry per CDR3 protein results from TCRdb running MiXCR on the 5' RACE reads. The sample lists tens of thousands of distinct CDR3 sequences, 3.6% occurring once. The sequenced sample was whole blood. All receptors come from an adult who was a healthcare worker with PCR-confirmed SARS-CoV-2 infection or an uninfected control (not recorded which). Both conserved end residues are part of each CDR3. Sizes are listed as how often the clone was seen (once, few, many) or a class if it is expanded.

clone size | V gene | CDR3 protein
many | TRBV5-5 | CASSLKEDRRFF
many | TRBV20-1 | CSANPTRGPGYGYTF
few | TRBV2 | CASSLGGEDTQYF
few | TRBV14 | CASSQVFSGNTEAFF
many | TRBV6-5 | CASSYSRVGSGNTIYF
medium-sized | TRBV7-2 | CASRSGSGANVLTF
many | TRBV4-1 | CASSQEGTGTTYEQYF
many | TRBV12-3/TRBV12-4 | CASSSQLTGPNTGELFF
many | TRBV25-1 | CASSPPGTGNTEAFF
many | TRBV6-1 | CASSPSGRAHEQFF
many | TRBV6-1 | CASSETGRPNTEAFF